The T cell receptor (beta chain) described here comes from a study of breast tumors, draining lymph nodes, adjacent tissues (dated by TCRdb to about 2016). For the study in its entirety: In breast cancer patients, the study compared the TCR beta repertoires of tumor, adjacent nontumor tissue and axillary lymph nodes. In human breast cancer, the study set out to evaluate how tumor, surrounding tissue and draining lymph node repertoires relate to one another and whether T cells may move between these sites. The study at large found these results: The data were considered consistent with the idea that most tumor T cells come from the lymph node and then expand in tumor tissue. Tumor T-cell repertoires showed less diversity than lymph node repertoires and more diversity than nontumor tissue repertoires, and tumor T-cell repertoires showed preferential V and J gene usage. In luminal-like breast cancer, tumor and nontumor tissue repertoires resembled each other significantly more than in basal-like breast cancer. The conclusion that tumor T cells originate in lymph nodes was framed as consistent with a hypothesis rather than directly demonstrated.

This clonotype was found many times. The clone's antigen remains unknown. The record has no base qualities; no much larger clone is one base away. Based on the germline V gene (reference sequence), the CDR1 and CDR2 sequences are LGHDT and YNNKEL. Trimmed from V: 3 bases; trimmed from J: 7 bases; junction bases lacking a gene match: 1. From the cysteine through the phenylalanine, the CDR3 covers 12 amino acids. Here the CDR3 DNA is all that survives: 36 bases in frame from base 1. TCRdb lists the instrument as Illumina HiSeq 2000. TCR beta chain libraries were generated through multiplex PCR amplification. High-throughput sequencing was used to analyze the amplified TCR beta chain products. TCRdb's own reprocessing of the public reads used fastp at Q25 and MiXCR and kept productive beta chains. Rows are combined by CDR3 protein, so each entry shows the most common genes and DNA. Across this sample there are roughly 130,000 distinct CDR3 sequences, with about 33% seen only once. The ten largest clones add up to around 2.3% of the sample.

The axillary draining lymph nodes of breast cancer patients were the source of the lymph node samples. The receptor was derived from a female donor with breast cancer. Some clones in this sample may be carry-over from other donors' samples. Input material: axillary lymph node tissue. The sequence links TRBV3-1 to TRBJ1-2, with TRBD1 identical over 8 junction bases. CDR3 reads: CASSQGQVGYTF. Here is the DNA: TGTGCCAGCAGCCAGGGACAGGTTGGCTACACCTTC.